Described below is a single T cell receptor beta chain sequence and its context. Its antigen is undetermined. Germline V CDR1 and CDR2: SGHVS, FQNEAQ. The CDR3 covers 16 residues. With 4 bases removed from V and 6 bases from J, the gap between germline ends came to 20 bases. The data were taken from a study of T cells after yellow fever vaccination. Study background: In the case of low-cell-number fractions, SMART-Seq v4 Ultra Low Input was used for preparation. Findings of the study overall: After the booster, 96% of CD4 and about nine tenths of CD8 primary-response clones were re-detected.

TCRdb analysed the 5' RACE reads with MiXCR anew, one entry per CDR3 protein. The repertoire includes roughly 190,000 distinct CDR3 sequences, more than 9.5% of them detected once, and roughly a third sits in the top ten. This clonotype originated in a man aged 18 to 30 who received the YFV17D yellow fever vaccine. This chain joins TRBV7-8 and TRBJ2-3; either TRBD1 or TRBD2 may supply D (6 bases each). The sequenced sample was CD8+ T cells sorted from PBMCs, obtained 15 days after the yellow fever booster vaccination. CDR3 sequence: CASSSMGGGETDTQYF. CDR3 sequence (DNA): TGTGCCAGCAGCTCCATGGGGGGCGGGGAGACGGATACGCAGTATTTT. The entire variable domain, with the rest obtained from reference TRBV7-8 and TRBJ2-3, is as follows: GAGVSQSPRYKVAKRGQDVALRCDPISGHVSLFWYQQALGQGPEFLTYFQNEAQLDKSGLPSDRFFAERPEGSVSTLKIQRTQQEDSAVYLCASSSMGGGETDTQYFGPGTRLTVL.